The clone carrying this TCR beta chain was detected ten times or more. Antigen specificity is unknown. The sample comes from a study of T cell repertoires in cytomegalovirus infection. Study overall: Matching HLA type, along with CMV infection, was indicated by public TCR beta signatures.

The V end lost 1 base, the J end lost 8 bases, and 9 bases lay between the germline ends. Germline lookup yields CDR1 SGHTA and CDR2 FQGTGA. The CDR3 runs to 14 residues. TCRdb re-called the reads with MiXCR, one entry per CDR3 protein. The data contain almost 550,000 distinct CDR3 sequences, more than 15% of them singletons. Findings and caveats of the study: CMV-specific TCR beta clonotypes restricted by HLA-C dominated the ex vivo response. Summed frequency of shared TCR beta families picked out CMV carriers who also had the relevant HLA.

This chain joins TRBV7-3 and TRBJ1-6; D uncertain. The clonotype comes from a human donor in good health (CMV status not recorded). Some clones in this sample may be carry-over from other donors' samples. The sample consisted of CD8+ T cells from PBMCs. The CDR3 protein is CASSLRGADSPLHF. The CDR3, as DNA: TGTGCCAGCAGCTTAAGGGGAGCGGATTCACCCCTCCACTTT.